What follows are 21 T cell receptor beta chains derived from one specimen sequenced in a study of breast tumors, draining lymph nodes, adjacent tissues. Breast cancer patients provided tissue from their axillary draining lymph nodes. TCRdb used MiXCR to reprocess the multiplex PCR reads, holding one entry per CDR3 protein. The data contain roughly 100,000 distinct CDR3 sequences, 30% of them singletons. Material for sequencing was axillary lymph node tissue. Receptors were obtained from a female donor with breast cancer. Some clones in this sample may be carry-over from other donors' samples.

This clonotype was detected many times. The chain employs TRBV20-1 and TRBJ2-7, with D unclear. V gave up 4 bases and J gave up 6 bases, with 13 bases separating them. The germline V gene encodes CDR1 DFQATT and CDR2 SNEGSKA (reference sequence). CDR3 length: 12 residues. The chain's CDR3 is CSAKGLGPEQYF. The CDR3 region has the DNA TGCAGTGCTAAGGGCCTAGGCCCCGAGCAGTACTTC.

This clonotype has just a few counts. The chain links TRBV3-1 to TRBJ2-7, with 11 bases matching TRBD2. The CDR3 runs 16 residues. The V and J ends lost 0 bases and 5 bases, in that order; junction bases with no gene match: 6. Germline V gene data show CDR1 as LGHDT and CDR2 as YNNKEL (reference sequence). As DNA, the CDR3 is TGTGCCAGCAGCCAAGATAGTAGCGGGAGGGCCCACGAGCAGTACTTC. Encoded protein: CASSQDSSGRAHEQYF.

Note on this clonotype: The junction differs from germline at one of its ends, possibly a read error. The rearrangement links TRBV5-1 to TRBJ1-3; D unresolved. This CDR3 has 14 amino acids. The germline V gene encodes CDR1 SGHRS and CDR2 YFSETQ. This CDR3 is CASSLGKSGNTIYF. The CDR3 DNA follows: TGCGCCAGCAGCTTGGGCAAGTCTGGGAACACCATATATTTT.

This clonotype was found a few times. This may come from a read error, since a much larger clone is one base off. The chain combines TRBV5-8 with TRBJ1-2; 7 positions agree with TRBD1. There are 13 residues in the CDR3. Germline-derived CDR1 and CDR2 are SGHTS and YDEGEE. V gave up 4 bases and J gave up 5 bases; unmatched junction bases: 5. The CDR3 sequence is CASSPRGTYGYTF. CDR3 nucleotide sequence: TGTGCCAGCAGCCCCAGGGGGACGTATGGCTACACCTTC.

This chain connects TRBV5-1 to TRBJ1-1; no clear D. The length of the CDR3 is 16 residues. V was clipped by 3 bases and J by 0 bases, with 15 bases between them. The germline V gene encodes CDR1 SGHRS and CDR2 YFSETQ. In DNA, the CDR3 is TGCGCCAGCAGCTCTAAGGAGAGTTTTCTGAACACTGAAGCTTTCTTT. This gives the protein CASSSKESFLNTEAFF.

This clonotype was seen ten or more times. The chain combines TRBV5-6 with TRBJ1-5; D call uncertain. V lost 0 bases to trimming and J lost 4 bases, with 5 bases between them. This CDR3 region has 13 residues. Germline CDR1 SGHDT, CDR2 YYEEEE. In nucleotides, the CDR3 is TGTGCCAGCAGCTTGGGGCAGAATCAGCCCCAGCATTTT. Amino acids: CASSLGQNQPQHF.

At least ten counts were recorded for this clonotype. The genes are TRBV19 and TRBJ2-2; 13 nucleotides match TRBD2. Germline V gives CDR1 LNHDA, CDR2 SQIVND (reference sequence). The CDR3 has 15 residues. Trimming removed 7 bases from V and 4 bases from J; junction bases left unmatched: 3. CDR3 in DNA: TGTGCCAGTACACTAGCGGGAGGGCTCACCGGGGAGCTGTTTTTT. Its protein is CASTLAGGLTGELFF.

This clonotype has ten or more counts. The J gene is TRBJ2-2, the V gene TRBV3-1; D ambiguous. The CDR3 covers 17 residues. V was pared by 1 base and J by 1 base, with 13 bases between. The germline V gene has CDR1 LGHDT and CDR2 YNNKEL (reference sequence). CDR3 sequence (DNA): TGTGCCAGCAGCCAAGTCAGAGGCAGATTGAACACCGGGGAGCTGTTTTTT. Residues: CASSQVRGRLNTGELFF.

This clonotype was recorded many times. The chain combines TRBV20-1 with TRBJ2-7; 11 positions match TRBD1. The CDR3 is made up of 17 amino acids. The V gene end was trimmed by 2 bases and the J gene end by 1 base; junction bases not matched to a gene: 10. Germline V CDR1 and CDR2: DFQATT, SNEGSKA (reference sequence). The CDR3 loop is CSARTRTGGSKSYEQYF. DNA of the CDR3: TGCAGTGCTAGAACCCGGACAGGGGGCAGTAAGTCCTACGAGCAGTACTTC.

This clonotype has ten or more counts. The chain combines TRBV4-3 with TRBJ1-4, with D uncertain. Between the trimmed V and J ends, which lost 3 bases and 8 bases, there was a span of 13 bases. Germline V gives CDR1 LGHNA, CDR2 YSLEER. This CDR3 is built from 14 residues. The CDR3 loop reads CASSHAEGGEKLFF. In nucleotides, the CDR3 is TGCGCCAGCAGCCACGCCGAAGGAGGGGAAAAACTGTTTTTT.

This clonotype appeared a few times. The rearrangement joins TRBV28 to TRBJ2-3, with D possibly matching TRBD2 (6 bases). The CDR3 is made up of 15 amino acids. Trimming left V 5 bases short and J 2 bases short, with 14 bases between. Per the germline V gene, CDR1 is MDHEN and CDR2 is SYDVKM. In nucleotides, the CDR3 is TGTGCCAGCAGTCCATTCGGGACTCACACAGATACGCAGTATTTT. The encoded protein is CASSPFGTHTDTQYF. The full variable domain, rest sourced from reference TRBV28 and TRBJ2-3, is DVKVTQSSRYLVKRTGEKVFLECVQDMDHENMFWYRQDPGLGLRLIYFSYDVKMKEKGDIPEGYSVSREKKERFSLILESASTNQTSMYLCASSPFGTHTDTQYFGPGTRLTVL.

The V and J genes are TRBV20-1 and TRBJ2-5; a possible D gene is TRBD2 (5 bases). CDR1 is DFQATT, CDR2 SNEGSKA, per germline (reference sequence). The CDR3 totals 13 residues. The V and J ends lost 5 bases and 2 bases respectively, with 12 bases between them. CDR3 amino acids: CSARAETQETQYF. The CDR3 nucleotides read TGCAGTGCTCGAGCGGAAACACAAGAGACCCAGTACTTC.

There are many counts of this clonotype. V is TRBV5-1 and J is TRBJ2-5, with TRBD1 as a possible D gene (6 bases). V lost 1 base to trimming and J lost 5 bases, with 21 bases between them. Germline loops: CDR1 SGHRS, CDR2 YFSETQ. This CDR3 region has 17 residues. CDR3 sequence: CASSLRVLQGGIETQYF. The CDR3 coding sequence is TGCGCCAGCAGCTTGAGGGTATTACAGGGTGGAATTGAGACCCAGTACTTC.

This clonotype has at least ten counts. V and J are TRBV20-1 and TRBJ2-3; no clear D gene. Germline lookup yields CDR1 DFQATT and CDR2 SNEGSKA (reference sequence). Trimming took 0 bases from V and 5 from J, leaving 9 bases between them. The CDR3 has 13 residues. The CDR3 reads CSARDPLGDTQYF. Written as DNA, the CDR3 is TGCAGTGCTAGAGATCCCCTTGGAGATACGCAGTATTTT.

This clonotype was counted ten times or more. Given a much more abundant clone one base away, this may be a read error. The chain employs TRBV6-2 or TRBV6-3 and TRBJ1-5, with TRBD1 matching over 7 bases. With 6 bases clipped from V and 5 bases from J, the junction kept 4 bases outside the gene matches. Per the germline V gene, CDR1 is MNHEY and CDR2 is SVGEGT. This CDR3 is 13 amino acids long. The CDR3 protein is CASSVQGYQPQHF. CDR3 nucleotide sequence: TGTGCCAGCAGCGTACAGGGGTATCAGCCCCAGCATTTT.

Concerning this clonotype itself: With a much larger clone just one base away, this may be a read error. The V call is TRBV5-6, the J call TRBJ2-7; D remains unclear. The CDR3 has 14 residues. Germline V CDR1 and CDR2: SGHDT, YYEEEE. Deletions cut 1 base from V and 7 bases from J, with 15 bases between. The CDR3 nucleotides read TGTGCCAGCAGCTTGCTGCAGGCTGTCGGTGAGCAGTACTTC. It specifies CASSLLQAVGEQYF.

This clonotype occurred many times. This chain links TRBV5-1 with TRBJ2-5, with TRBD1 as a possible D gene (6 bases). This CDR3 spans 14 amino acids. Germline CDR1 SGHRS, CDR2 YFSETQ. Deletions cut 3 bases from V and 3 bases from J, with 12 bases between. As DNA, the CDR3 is TGCGCCAGCAGCTCCAGGGGCTCGGAAGAGACCCAGTACTTC. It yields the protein CASSSRGSEETQYF.

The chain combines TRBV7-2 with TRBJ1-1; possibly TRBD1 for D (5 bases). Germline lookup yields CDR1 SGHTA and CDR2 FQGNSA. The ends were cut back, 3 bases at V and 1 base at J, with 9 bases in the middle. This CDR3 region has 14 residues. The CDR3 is CASSFRQSNTEAFF. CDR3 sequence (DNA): TGTGCCAGCAGCTTCCGACAGTCGAACACTGAAGCTTTCTTT.

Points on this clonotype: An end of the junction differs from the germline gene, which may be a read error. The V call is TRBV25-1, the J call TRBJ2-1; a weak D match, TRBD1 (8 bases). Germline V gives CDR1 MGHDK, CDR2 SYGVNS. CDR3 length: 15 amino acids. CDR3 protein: CVSSPNRGGYNEQSF. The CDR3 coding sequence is TGTGTCAGCAGTCCAAACAGGGGGGGCTACAATGAGCAGTCCTTC.

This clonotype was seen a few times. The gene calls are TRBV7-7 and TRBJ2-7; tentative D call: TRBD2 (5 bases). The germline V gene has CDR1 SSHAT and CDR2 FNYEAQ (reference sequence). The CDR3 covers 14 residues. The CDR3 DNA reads TGTGCTAGCGAAGGGAAGGAAACGTTCCACGAGCAGTACGTC. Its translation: CASEGKETFHEQYV.

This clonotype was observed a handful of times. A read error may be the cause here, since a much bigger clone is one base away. The DNA for the CDR3 is TGTGCCAGCAGTCATGGCCCCGGGACACTTAACTATGGCTACACCTTC. Translating it yields CASSHGPGTLNYGYTF. The chain recombines TRBV6-2 or TRBV6-3 with TRBJ1-2; D may be TRBD1 (6 bases). Trimming stripped 5 bases from V and 1 base from J, with 17 bases between. CDR3 length: 16 residues. CDR1 MNHEY and CDR2 SVGEGT come from the germline V gene.